Listed below are T cell receptor beta chains from one sample, sequenced in a study of PD-1 blockade in classical Hodgkin lymphoma. Repertoires were generated with immunoSEQ multiplex PCR, while TCRdb's copy carries only in-frame clones and drops some. The table records fewer than 80,000 clones, about 64% of them present only once. Sequenced material: peripheral blood mononuclear cells (PBMCs), taken before the second cycle of nivolumab. All receptors derive from a human donor with classical Hodgkin lymphoma. Each CDR3 is given with its conserved first and last residue. The order of the fields is D gene, J gene, clone size, V gene, CDR3 DNA, CDR3 protein. The D gene is left open where the match is weak. Not every row has a clone size; where given, it reads once, few, many or a size class.

D: NA
J: TRBJ1-1
size: NA
V: TRBV7-9
DNA: TGTGCCAGCAGCTCCCCCCGACAGGAAGCTTTCTTT
CDR3: CASSSPRQEAFF

D: TRBD2
J: TRBJ2-2
size: NA
V: TRBV19
DNA: TGTGCCAGTAAGGCCGGGACTAGCGGGAACTTGAACACCGGGGAGCTGTTTTTT
CDR3: CASKAGTSGNLNTGELFF

D: NA
J: TRBJ1-2
size: NA
V: TRBV7-9
DNA: TGTGCCAGCAGCTCGGACCCGACCGGGTCTGGCTACACCTTC
CDR3: CASSSDPTGSGYTF

D: NA
J: TRBJ1-5
size: NA
V: TRBV30
DNA: TGTGCCTGGAGTGCGGGTTATAATCTGCCCCAGCATTTT
CDR3: CAWSAGYNLPQHF

D: NA
J: TRBJ2-1
size: NA
V: TRBV7-3
DNA: TGTGCCAGCAGCTTAGTCCGGGGGAATGAGCAGTTCTTC
CDR3: CASSLVRGNEQFF

D: TRBD1
J: TRBJ2-5
size: NA
V: TRBV7-8
DNA: TGTGCCAGCAGCTTCCGGGACAGGGCCCTTCGAGTCGAGACCCAGTACTTC
CDR3: CASSFRDRALRVETQYF

D: NA
J: TRBJ1-2
size: once
V: TRBV6-1
DNA: TGTGCCAGCAGTAATCCGGGACGGTATGGCTACACCTTC
CDR3: CASSNPGRYGYTF

D: NA
J: TRBJ1-1
size: NA
V: TRBV29-1
DNA: TGCAGCGTTGCATCAGCGCTGAACACTGAAGCTTTCTTT
CDR3: CSVASALNTEAFF

D: TRBD1
J: TRBJ2-7
size: few
V: TRBV6-5
DNA: TGTGCCAGCAGTCGTACAGGGGGGACCTACGAGCAGTACTTC
CDR3: CASSRTGGTYEQYF

D: NA
J: TRBJ2-1
size: NA
V: TRBV5-4
DNA: TGTGCCAGCAGTCAAGACAGCTCATCCTACAATGAGCAGTTCTTC
CDR3: CASSQDSSSYNEQFF

D: NA
J: TRBJ2-3
size: NA
V: TRBV12-5
DNA: TGTGCTAGTGGACAAACCCGGGACGGGAGAAGGGACCCAGATACGCAGTATTTT
CDR3: CASGQTRDGRRDPDTQYF

D: NA
J: TRBJ2-3
size: NA
V: TRBV5-6
DNA: TGTGCCAGCAGCTTGGGTGGCCACACAGATACGCAGTATTTT
CDR3: CASSLGGHTDTQYF

D: NA
J: TRBJ2-1
size: NA
V: TRBV18
DNA: TGTGCCAGCTCACCACCGAGTATGTGGGGGCAGTTCTTC
CDR3: CASSPPSMWGQFF

D: TRBD1
J: TRBJ1-4
size: NA
V: TRBV6-1
DNA: TGTGCCAGCAGTAGTCAGGGGGTAAATGAAAAACTGTTTTTT
CDR3: CASSSQGVNEKLFF

D: NA
J: TRBJ1-5
size: NA
V: TRBV9
DNA: TGTGCCAGCTCCGGGACACCTAGCAATCAGCCCCAGCATTTT
CDR3: CASSGTPSNQPQHF

D: TRBD1
J: TRBJ1-4
size: few
V: TRBV7-9
DNA: TGTGCCAGCAGCTTATCGCAGGGGGCTAATGAAAAACTGTTTTTT
CDR3: CASSLSQGANEKLFF

D: NA
J: TRBJ1-4
size: NA
V: TRBV7-9
DNA: TGTGCCAGCAGCTTAAGTTTGGGAAATGAAAAACTGTTTTTT
CDR3: CASSLSLGNEKLFF

D: NA
J: TRBJ2-7
size: NA
V: TRBV28
DNA: TGTGCCAGCAGACCCAGGGAGGTAAGGTCCTACGAGCAGTACTTC
CDR3: CASRPREVRSYEQYF

D: NA
J: TRBJ2-4
size: NA
V: TRBV5-8
DNA: TGTGCCAGCAGCCCCGGGACTAACATTCAGTACTTC
CDR3: CASSPGTNIQYF

D: NA
J: TRBJ2-5
size: NA
V: TRBV4-2
DNA: TGTGCCAGCAGCCTTTCCTCCCAACTAGTAAATACCCAAGAGACCCAGTACTTC
CDR3: CASSLSSQLVNTQETQYF

D: NA
J: TRBJ1-6
size: NA
V: TRBV6-1
DNA: TGTGCCAGCACTCCAAATGGCCTGGGGGCTTCACCCCTCCACTTT
CDR3: CASTPNGLGASPLHF

D: NA
J: TRBJ1-1
size: once
V: TRBV7-9
DNA: TGTGCCAGCAGCTTGGTGGAACAGCCCCCGGCGGCTTTCTTT
CDR3: CASSLVEQPPAAFF

D: NA
J: TRBJ2-6
size: NA
V: TRBV19
DNA: TGTGCCACCGAGACCTACTCTGGGGCCAACGTCCTGACTTTC
CDR3: CATETYSGANVLTF

D: NA
J: TRBJ2-2
size: NA
V: TRBV18
DNA: TGTGCCAGCTCACCGACTGGGGGAACCGGGGAGCTGTTTTTT
CDR3: CASSPTGGTGELFF

D: TRBD1
J: TRBJ1-2
size: NA
V: TRBV27
DNA: TGTGCCAGCAGTTTCTCGACAGGGAGGCGAGGCTATGGCTACACCTTC
CDR3: CASSFSTGRRGYGYTF

D: NA
J: TRBJ1-1
size: NA
V: TRBV7-2
DNA: TGTGCCAGCAGCTTAGGGACAGTGAACACTGAAGCTTTCTTT
CDR3: CASSLGTVNTEAFF

D: TRBD1
J: TRBJ1-6
size: NA
V: TRBV2
DNA: TGTGCCAGCAGCGTTAGGACAGGGGGAGGTAATTCACCCCTCCACTTT
CDR3: CASSVRTGGGNSPLHF

D: TRBD1
J: TRBJ2-3
size: NA
V: TRBV5-5
DNA: TGTGCCAGCAGCCCGTGGACAGGGGCTGGAGATACGCAGTATTTT
CDR3: CASSPWTGAGDTQYF